These T cell receptor beta chains were read from a single sample in a study of shared clonotypes between healthy human individuals. Data came from immunoSEQ multiplex PCR; TCRdb stores just in-frame clones and leaves some out. The top ten clones hold roughly 1.7% of a sample with about 2,100,000 clones, around 93% of them seen once. Material for sequencing was naive CD8+ T cells from PBMCs. These receptors originate from a man younger than 35 in good health. Some clones in this sample may be carry-over from other donors' samples. Each CDR3 is given without its conserved first and last residue.

V	J	CDR3
TRBV7-7	TRBJ2-7	ASSLGSGPTYEQY
TRBV5-1	TRBJ2-7	ASSFGTSGRADYEQY
TRBV7-9	TRBJ1-4	ASSLVEGALTKLF
TRBV30	TRBJ2-2	AWSVRGWNTGELF
TRBV5-1	TRBJ2-7	ASSFRDAQSSYEQY
TRBV25-1	TRBJ2-7	ASSELGSYEQY
TRBV11-2	TRBJ2-7	ASSRTSWNEQY
TRBV19	TRBJ1-2	ASTEDGRYGYT
TRBV5-1	TRBJ1-5	ASSPGPGINQPQH
TRBV27	TRBJ1-1	ASSHLGVEVNTEAF
TRBV13	TRBJ2-5	ASSPTSNRLAGGGETQY
TRBV7-9	TRBJ2-1	ASSPPLATTPYNEQF
TRBV5-5	TRBJ2-7	ASSLAPAEETYEQY
TRBV9	TRBJ2-7	ASSVGSASGSPSYEQY
TRBV7-2	TRBJ2-7	ASSLDWDYEQY
TRBV7-9	TRBJ2-1	ASSLTPTSGWVGEQF